This T cell receptor beta chain appears in the sequencing data of a study of T cells after yellow fever vaccination. Across the whole study: Preparation of fractions with low cell numbers was performed using SMART-Seq v4 Ultra Low Input. General study points: The appearance of a small share of clonotypes in both CD4 and CD8 compartments was observed. In post-booster samples, most primary-vaccination clones reappeared (just under 98% CD4, roughly 90% CD8). Weaker in magnitude, the secondary response showed a faster peak on day 5 versus 15.

On this clonotype itself: Antigen: not known.

Germline CDR1 and CDR2: SQVTM and ANQGSEA. The CDR3 runs to 12 residues. Trimming at V came to 5 bases and at J to 12 bases, leaving 8 bases not matched to a gene. TCRdb passed the 5' RACE reads through MiXCR, listing each CDR3 protein once. The profile shows fewer than 500,000 distinct CDR3 sequences, about 19% of them singletons. The sequencing used PBMCs, collected before the yellow fever booster vaccination. This chain joins TRBV29-1 and TRBJ2-4, with TRBD1 matching over 9 bases. The sequence was obtained from a man aged 18 to 30 who received the YFV17D yellow fever vaccine. DNA of the CDR3: TGCAGCGTTCGCTTCGACAGGGGGACTCAGTACTTC. Its translation: CSVRFDRGTQYF.